One T cell receptor beta chain is described in this entry. These data come from a study of blood T cell repertoires in COVID-19. Cohort allocation depended upon clinical history that participants reported. V dropped 4 bases and J dropped 3 bases, with 9 bases sitting between them. The CDR3 covers 13 residues. CDR1 and CDR2 (germline): SGHVS, FNYEAQ. Clones were read by immunoSEQ multiplex PCR, and TCRdb kept only the in-frame ones, dropping some. The data hold under 250,000 clones, with 75% to 90% observed a single time. Sequencing was carried out using PBMCs or T cells enriched from blood (not recorded which). J is TRBJ1-1 and V is TRBV7-6; D is possibly TRBD1 (5 bases). The sequence came from a woman between 18 and 29 years old in a cohort exposed to, infected with or recovered from COVID-19 (not recorded which). CDR3 in amino acids: CASSSQTDTEAFF. CDR3 sequence (DNA): TGTGCCAGCAGCTCGCAGACAGACACTGAAGCTTTCTTT.